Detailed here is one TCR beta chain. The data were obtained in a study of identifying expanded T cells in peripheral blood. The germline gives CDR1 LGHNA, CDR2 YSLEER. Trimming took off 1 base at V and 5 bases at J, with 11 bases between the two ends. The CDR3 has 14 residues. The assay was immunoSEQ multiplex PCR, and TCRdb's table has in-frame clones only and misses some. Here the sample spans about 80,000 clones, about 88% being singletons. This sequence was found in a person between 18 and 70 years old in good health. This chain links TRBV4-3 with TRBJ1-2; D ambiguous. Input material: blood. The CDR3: CASSQAYSQYGYTF. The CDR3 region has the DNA TGCGCCAGCAGCCAAGCCTACAGTCAATATGGCTACACCTTC.